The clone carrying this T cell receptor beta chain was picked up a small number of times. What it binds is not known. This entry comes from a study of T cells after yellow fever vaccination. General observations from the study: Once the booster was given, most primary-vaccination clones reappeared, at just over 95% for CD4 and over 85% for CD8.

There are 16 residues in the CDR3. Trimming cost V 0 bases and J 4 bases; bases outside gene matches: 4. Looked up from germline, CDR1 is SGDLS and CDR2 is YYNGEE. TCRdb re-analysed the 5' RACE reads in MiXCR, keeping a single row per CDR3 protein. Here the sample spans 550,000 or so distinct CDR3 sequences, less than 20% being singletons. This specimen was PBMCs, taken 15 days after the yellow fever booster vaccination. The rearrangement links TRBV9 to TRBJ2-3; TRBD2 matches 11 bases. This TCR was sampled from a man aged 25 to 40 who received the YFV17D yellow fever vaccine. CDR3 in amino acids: CASSVEIAGGSDTQYF. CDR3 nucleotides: TGTGCCAGCAGCGTAGAGATAGCGGGAGGGTCAGATACGCAGTATTTT.